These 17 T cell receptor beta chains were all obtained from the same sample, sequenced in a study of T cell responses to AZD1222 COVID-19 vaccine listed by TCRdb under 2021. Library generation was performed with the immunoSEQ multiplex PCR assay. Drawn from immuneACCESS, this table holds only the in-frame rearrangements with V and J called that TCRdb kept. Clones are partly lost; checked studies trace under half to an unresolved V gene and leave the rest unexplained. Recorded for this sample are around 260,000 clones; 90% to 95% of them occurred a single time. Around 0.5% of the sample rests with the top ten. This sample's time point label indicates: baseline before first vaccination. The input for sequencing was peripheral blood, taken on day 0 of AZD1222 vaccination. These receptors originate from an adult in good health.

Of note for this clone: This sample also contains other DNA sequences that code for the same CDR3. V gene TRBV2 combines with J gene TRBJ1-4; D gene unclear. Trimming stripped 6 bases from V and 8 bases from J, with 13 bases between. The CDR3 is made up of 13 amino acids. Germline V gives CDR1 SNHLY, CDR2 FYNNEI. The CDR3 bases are TGTGCCAGCAGCGGGGAAGGTGGGGAAAAACTGTTTTTT. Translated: CASSGEGGEKLFF. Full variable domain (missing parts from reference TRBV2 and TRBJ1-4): EPEVTQTPSHQVTQMGQEVILRCVPISNHLYFYWYRQILGQKVEFLVSFYNNEISEKSEIFDDQFSVERPDGSNFTLKIRSTKLEDSAMYFCASSGEGGEKLFFGSGTQLSVL.

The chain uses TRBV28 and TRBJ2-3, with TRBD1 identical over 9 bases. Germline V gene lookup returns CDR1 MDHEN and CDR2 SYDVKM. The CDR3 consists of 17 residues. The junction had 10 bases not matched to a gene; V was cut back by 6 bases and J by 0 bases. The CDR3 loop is CASSLGGGTGSTDTQYF. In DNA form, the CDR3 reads TGTGCCAGCAGCCTCGGAGGAGGGACAGGGAGCACAGATACGCAGTATTTT. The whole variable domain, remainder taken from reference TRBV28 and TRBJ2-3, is DVKVTQSSRYLVKRTGEKVFLECVQDMDHENMFWYRQDPGLGLRLIYFSYDVKMKEKGDIPEGYSVSREKKERFSLILESASTNQTSMYLCASSLGGGTGSTDTQYFGPGTRLTVL.

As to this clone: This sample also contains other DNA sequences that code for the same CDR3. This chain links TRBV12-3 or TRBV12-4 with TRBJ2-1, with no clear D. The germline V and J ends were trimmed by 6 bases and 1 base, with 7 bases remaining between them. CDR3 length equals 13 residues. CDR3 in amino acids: CASSLGSYNEQFF. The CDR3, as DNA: TGTGCCAGCAGCCTGGGTTCCTACAATGAGCAGTTCTTC.

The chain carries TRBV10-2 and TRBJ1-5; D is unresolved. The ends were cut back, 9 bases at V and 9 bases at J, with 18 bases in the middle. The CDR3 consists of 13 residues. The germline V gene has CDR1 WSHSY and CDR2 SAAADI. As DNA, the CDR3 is TGCGCCAGGGAGGCGCATCCTCCGGGGCCCCAGCATTTT. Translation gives CAREAHPPGPQHF.

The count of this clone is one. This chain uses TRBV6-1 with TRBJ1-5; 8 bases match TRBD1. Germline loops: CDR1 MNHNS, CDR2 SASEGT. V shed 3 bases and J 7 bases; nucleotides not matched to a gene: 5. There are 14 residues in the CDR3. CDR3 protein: CASSDSGGGQPQHF. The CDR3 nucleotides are TGTGCCAGCAGTGATTCAGGGGGCGGGCAGCCCCAGCATTTT.

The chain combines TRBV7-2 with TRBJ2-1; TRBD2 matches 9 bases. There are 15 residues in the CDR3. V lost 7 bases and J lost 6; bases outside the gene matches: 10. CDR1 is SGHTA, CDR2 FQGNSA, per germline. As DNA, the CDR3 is TGTGCCAGCACCCAAGCCGGGACTAGCCGCAATGAGCAGTTCTTC. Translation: CASTQAGTSRNEQFF. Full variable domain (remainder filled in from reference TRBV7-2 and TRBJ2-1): GAGVSQSPSNKVTEKGKDVELRCDPISGHTALYWYRQSLGQGLEFLIYFQGNSAPDKSGLPSDRFSAERTGGSVSTLTIQRTQQEDSAVYLCASTQAGTSRNEQFFGPGTRLTVL.

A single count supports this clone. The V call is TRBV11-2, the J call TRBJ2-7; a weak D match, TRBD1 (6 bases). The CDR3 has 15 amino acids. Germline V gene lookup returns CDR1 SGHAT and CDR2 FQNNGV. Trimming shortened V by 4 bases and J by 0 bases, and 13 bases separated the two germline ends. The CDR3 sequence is CASSSLRDISYEQYF. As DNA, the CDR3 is TGTGCCAGCAGCTCTCTCAGGGACATCTCCTACGAGCAGTACTTC.

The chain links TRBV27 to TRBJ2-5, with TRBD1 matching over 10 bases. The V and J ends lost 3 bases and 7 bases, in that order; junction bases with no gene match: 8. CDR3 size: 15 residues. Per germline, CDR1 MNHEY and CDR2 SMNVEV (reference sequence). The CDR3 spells CASSLTGGGMGTQYF. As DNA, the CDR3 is TGTGCCAGCAGTTTGACAGGGGGCGGGATGGGGACCCAGTACTTC.

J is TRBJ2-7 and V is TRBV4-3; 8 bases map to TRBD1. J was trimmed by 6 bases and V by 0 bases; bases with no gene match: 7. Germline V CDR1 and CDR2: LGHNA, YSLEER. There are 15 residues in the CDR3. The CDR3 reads CASSQEGGRGREQYF. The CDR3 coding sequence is TGCGCCAGCAGCCAAGAGGGAGGCAGGGGGCGCGAGCAGTACTTC.

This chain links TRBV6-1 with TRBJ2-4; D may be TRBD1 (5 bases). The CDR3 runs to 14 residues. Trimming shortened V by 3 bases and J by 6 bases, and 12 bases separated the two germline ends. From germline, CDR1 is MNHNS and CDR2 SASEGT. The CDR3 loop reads CASSEQGQGNIQYF. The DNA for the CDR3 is TGTGCCAGCAGTGAGCAGGGCCAGGGAAACATTCAGTACTTC.

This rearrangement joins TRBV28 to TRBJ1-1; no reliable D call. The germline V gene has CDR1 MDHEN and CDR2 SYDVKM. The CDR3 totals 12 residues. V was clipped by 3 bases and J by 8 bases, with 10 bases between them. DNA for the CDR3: TGTGCCAGCAGTTTTAGGGCCGGAGAAGCTTTCTTT. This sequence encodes CASSFRAGEAFF.

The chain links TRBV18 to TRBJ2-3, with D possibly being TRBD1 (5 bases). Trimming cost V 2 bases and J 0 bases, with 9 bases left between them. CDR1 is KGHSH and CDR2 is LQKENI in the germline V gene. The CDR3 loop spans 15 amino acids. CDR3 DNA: TGTGCCAGCTCACCAAAGCAGGGCAGCACAGATACGCAGTATTTT. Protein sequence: CASSPKQGSTDTQYF.

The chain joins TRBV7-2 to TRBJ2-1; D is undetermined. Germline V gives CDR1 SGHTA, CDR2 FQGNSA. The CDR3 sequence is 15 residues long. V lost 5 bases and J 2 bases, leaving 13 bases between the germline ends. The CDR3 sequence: CASSHDFSAYNEQFF. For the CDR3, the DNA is TGTGCCAGCAGCCACGACTTCTCTGCCTACAATGAGCAGTTCTTC. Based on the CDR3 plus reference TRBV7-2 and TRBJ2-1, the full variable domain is GAGVSQSPSNKVTEKGKDVELRCDPISGHTALYWYRQSLGQGLEFLIYFQGNSAPDKSGLPSDRFSAERTGGSVSTLTIQRTQQEDSAVYLCASSHDFSAYNEQFFGPGTRLTVL.

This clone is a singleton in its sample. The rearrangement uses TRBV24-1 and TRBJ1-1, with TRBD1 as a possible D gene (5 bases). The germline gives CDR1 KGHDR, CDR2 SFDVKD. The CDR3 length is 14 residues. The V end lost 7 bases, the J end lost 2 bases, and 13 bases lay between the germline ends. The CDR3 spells CATRAGESNTEAFF. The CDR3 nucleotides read TGTGCCACCAGGGCGGGGGAATCCAACACTGAAGCTTTCTTT.

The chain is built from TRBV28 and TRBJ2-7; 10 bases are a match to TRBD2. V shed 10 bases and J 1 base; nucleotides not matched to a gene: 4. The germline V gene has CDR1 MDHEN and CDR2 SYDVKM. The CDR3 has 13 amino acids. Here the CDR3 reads CAIRLAGSYEQYF. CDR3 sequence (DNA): TGTGCCATCCGACTAGCGGGTTCCTACGAGCAGTACTTC.

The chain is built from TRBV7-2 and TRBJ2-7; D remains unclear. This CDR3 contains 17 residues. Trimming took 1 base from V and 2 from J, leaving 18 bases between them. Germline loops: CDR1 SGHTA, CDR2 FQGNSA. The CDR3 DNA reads TGTGCCAGCAGCTTAGTTGGGCGGAGTCGGTTAACCTACGAGCAGTACTTC. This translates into CASSLVGRSRLTYEQYF.

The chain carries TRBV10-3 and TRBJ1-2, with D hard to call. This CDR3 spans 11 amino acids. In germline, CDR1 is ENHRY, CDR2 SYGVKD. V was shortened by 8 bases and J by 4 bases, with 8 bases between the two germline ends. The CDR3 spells CAIDDIYGYTF. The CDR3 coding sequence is TGTGCCATCGATGACATCTATGGCTACACCTTC.